The clone carrying this T cell receptor beta chain has a count of ten or more. The antigen is unknown. Axillary draining lymph nodes of breast cancer patients supplied the node samples. The record originates from a study of breast tumors, draining lymph nodes, adjacent tissues. General observations from the study: Findings are consistent with lymph node origin and intratumoral expansion of most tumor T cells. Tumor and nontumor repertoires were significantly more similar in luminal-like than in basal-like breast cancer. Tumor TCR diversity was below lymph nodes but above nontumor tissue.

TCRdb passed the multiplex PCR reads through MiXCR, listing each CDR3 protein once. Here the sample spans approximately 89,000 distinct CDR3 sequences, around 29% being singletons. V dropped 0 bases and J dropped 9 bases, with 12 bases sitting between them. The CDR3 has 15 amino acids. The germline V gene encodes CDR1 LGHDT and CDR2 YNNKEL (reference sequence). This receptor was taken from a female donor with breast cancer. Some clones in this sample may be carry-over from other donors' samples. Sequences were obtained from axillary lymph node tissue. The chain couples TRBV3-1 to TRBJ1-6, with D unresolved. CDR3 region: CASSQDRSLGSPLHF. The CDR3 DNA is TGTGCCAGCAGCCAAGACAGGTCGTTAGGTTCACCCCTCCACTTT.